The 16 T cell receptor beta chains below all came from one sample that was sequenced in a study of T cell responses to AZD1222 COVID-19 vaccine. Produced via immunoSEQ multiplex PCR; TCRdb's table is partial and in-frame only. The sample holds 85,000 to 100,000 clones, 60% to 80% seen once. Sequenced here: peripheral blood, sampled on day 0 of AZD1222 vaccination. The receptors were gathered from an adult in good health.

This chain joins TRBV24-1 and TRBJ2-5; TRBD2 matches at 12 bases. CDR1 is KGHDR and CDR2 is SFDVKD in the germline V gene. V shed 3 bases, J shed 3 bases, and the junction held 7 bases outside the gene matches. This CDR3 is 17 amino acids long. CDR3: CATSDPTSGSDKETQYF. CDR3 nucleotide sequence: TGTGCCACCAGTGATCCGACTAGCGGGAGTGACAAAGAGACCCAGTACTTC.

The V gene is TRBV4-3, the J gene TRBJ2-1, with 7 bases identical to TRBD2. From germline, CDR1 is LGHNA and CDR2 YSLEER. J lost 4 bases, V lost 1 base, and 19 bases had no gene match. CDR3 length: 20 amino acids. The CDR3 coding sequence is TGCGCCAGCAGCCAAGTTGTCTTTGGGTGGGAGGGCCCAGGGTACAATGAGCAGTTCTTC. This gives the protein CASSQVVFGWEGPGYNEQFF.

This clone occurred a few times. The rearrangement uses TRBV30 and TRBJ2-1, with D tentatively TRBD1 (5 bases). Germline V lookup: CDR1 GTSNPN, CDR2 SVGIG (reference sequence). This CDR3 spans 14 amino acids. The V and J ends lost 0 bases and 4 bases respectively, with 10 bases between them. The CDR3 here is CAWSVLGLYNEQFF. CDR3 sequence (DNA): TGTGCCTGGAGTGTATTGGGGCTATACAATGAGCAGTTCTTC.

CDR3 nucleotides: TGTGCCAGTAGTCCCCCCGGGACCGATTACAATGAGCAGTTCTTC. Protein product: CASSPPGTDYNEQFF. The chain joins TRBV19 to TRBJ2-1, with D tentatively TRBD1 or TRBD2 (5 bases each). Germline CDR1 LNHDA, CDR2 SQIVND (reference sequence). Trimming took off 5 bases at V and 4 bases at J, with 15 bases between the two ends. This CDR3 region has 15 residues. Complete variable domain (other parts from reference TRBV19 and TRBJ2-1): DGGITQSPKYLFRKEGQNVTLSCEQNLNHDAMYWYRQDPGQGLRLIYYSQIVNDFQKGDIAEGYSVSREKKESFPLTVTSAQKNPTAFYLCASSPPGTDYNEQFFGPGTRLTVL.

The V call is TRBV5-4, the J call TRBJ2-5, with D possibly called TRBD1 or TRBD2 (5 bases each). Trimming left V 5 bases short and J 2 bases short, with 13 bases between. The CDR3 runs 14 residues. The germline V gene encodes CDR1 SGHNT and CDR2 YYREEE (reference sequence). The CDR3 bases are TGTGCCAGCAGTCTTCGGGGCATACAAGAGACCCAGTACTTC. It encodes CASSLRGIQETQYF.

J is TRBJ2-5 and V is TRBV11-2; D might be TRBD1 or TRBD2, each matching 6 bases. Per the germline V gene, CDR1 is SGHAT and CDR2 is FQNNGV. V gave up 5 bases and J gave up 2 bases, with 15 bases separating them. The CDR3 has 15 amino acids. The CDR3 region has the DNA TGTGCCAGCAGCCAAGCCGGGGGCCGACAAGAGACCCAGTACTTC. This gives the protein CASSQAGGRQETQYF.

This rearrangement joins TRBV6-5 to TRBJ2-3; the D gene could be TRBD1 or TRBD2 (5 bases each). CDR1 is MNHEY, CDR2 SVGAGI, per germline. This CDR3 has 15 amino acids. Trimming pared 8 bases from V and 0 bases from J, leaving 15 bases between. The CDR3 protein is CASFRGFSSTDTQYF. CDR3 DNA: TGTGCCAGCTTTCGGGGCTTCTCTAGCACAGATACGCAGTATTTT.

The chain couples TRBV28 to TRBJ1-5, with TRBD1 as a possible D gene (6 bases). V dropped 6 bases and J dropped 6 bases, with 9 bases sitting between them. Germline assignment: CDR1 MDHEN and CDR2 SYDVKM. The CDR3 extends over 12 amino acids. Written as DNA, the CDR3 is TGTGCCAGCAGGCAGGGGACTCAGCCCCAGCATTTT. The encoded protein is CASRQGTQPQHF.

The V call is TRBV24-1, the J call TRBJ2-3; 8 bases line up with TRBD1. V shed 1 base and J 0 bases; nucleotides not matched to a gene: 2. This CDR3 has 16 amino acids. Germline V lookup: CDR1 KGHDR, CDR2 SFDVKD. The CDR3 sequence: CATSDFQGASTDTQYF. CDR3 nucleotide sequence: TGTGCCACCAGTGATTTCCAGGGGGCTAGCACAGATACGCAGTATTTT.

J is TRBJ1-1 and V is TRBV6-5; 7 bases align to TRBD1. J gave up 7 bases and V 7 bases, and 3 bases lay outside the gene matches. This CDR3 is built from 11 residues. Germline V gene lookup returns CDR1 MNHEY and CDR2 SVGAGI. DNA of the CDR3: TGTGCCAGCAAGGGACAGAGTGAAGCTTTCTTT. This sequence encodes CASKGQSEAFF.

The chain joins TRBV5-1 to TRBJ2-1; tentatively, D is TRBD1 (6 bases). The CDR3 has 15 residues. Trimming pared 5 bases from V and 1 base from J, leaving 13 bases between. Per the germline V gene, CDR1 is SGHRS and CDR2 is YFSETQ. As DNA, the CDR3 is TGCGCCAGCAGACAGGGTGAGGTGTCCTACAATGAGCAGTTCTTC. Amino acids: CASRQGEVSYNEQFF. The full variable domain, its missing parts supplied by reference TRBV5-1 and TRBJ2-1, is KAGVTQTPRYLIKTRGQQVTLSCSPISGHRSVSWYQQTPGQGLQFLFEYFSETQRNKGNFPGRFSGRQFSNSRSEMNVSTLELGDSALYLCASRQGEVSYNEQFFGPGTRLTVL.

J is TRBJ1-6 and V is TRBV20-1; tentatively, D is TRBD1 (5 bases). The germline V gene has CDR1 DFQATT and CDR2 SNEGSKA (reference sequence). The CDR3 spans 15 residues. The V and J ends lost 3 bases and 7 bases respectively, with 16 bases between them. Here the CDR3 DNA reads TGCAGTGCTAGTAAGGACCCGGGGCGAAATTCACCCCTCCACTTT. As protein: CSASKDPGRNSPLHF.

The J gene is TRBJ2-3, the V gene TRBV10-1; D is undetermined. The V end lost 5 bases, the J end lost 2 bases, and 8 bases lay between the germline ends. The CDR3 has 13 residues. Per germline, CDR1 WNHNN and CDR2 SYGVQD (reference sequence). The DNA of the CDR3 is TGCGCCAGCAGTCGGCTCGACACAGATACGCAGTATTTT. Amino acids: CASSRLDTDTQYF.

This clone has only a few counts. J is TRBJ2-1 and V is TRBV5-1, with TRBD1 identical over 8 bases. CDR3 length: 15 amino acids. In germline, CDR1 is SGHRS, CDR2 YFSETQ. V lost 4 bases, J lost 1 base, and 4 bases stayed unmatched. The CDR3 loop reads CASSLRGQSYNEQFF. DNA of the CDR3: TGCGCCAGCAGCCTCAGGGGGCAGTCCTACAATGAGCAGTTCTTC.

The chain joins TRBV19 to TRBJ1-2; D is possibly TRBD1 (5 bases). Germline assignment: CDR1 LNHDA and CDR2 SQIVND (reference sequence). The V gene lost 2 bases and the J gene lost 4 bases, with 14 bases spanning the gap. The length of the CDR3 is 15 residues. DNA of the CDR3: TGTGCCAGTAGTATACAAGGGGCCAGGCTCTATGGCTACACCTTC. Protein product: CASSIQGARLYGYTF.

The chain is built from TRBV30 and TRBJ1-6; D gene uncertain. Germline CDR1 reads GTSNPN; CDR2 reads SVGIG (reference sequence). This CDR3 is 12 amino acids long. V lost 1 base and J 9 bases, leaving 7 bases between the germline ends. CDR3 coding DNA: TGTGCCTGGAGTGAGGAATTTTCACCCCTCCACTTT. Residues: CAWSEEFSPLHF.